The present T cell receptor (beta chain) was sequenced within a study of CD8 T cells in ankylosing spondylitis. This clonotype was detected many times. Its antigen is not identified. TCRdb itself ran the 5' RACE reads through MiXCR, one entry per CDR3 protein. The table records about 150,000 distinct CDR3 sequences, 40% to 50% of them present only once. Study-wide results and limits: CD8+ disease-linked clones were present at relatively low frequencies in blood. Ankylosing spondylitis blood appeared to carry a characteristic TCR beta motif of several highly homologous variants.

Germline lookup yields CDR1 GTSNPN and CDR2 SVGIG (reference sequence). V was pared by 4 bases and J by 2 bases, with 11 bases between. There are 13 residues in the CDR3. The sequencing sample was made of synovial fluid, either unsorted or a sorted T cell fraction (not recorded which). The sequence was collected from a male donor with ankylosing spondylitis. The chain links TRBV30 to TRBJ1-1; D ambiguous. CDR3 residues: CAWTPGSNTEAFF. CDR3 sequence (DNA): TGTGCCTGGACCCCGGGCTCCAACACTGAAGCTTTCTTT.